The 12 T cell receptor beta chains below all came from one sample that was sequenced in a study of untreated major depressive disorder. General study findings and limits: TRBV05-01 (Vbeta 5.1) usage was higher in CD4+ T cells of depressed patients than controls.

Profiled with immunoSEQ multiplex PCR; TCRdb holds only in-frame clones, not every one. The sample holds 25,000 to 30,000 clones, about 89% seen once. Which antigens these TCRs recognize remains unknown. Sample: CD4+ T cells from PBMCs. These receptors were obtained from a woman aged 25 to 45 with major depressive disorder.

The chain couples TRBV5-4 to TRBJ2-1, with TRBD2 identical over 7 bases. The germline V gene has CDR1 SGHNT and CDR2 YYREEE (reference sequence). This CDR3 has 15 residues. V trimming: 3 bases; J trimming: 5 bases; junction bases outside the gene matches: 8. CDR3 sequence reads: CASSSGGRADNEQFF. The DNA for the CDR3 is TGTGCCAGCAGCTCTGGAGGGAGGGCAGACAATGAGCAGTTCTTC.

J is TRBJ1-6 and V is TRBV7-6, with D perhaps TRBD1 (6 bases). V lost 5 bases, J lost 0 bases, and 20 bases lay in between. The germline V gene has CDR1 SGHVS and CDR2 FNYEAQ. The CDR3 is 19 residues long. This chain's CDR3 is CASSQRVWGAYSYNSPLHF. CDR3 sequence (DNA): TGTGCCAGCAGCCAGAGGGTTTGGGGGGCCTACTCCTATAATTCACCCCTCCACTTT. Complete variable domain (other parts from reference TRBV7-6 and TRBJ1-6): GAGVSQSPRYKVTKRGQDVALRCDPISGHVSLYWYRQALGQGPEFLTYFNYEAQQDKSGLPNDRFSAERPEGSISTLTIQRTEQRDSAMYRCASSQRVWGAYSYNSPLHFGNGTRLTVT.

This sequence joins TRBV7-6 and TRBJ2-2; D is uncertain. There are 15 residues in the CDR3. Between the trimmed V and J ends, which lost 5 bases and 5 bases, there was a span of 15 bases. Germline CDR1 SGHVS, CDR2 FNYEAQ. CDR3 DNA sequence: TGTGCCAGCAGCCAAAGCCCGGGCGGAACCGGGGAGCTGTTTTTT. Protein sequence: CASSQSPGGTGELFF.

V usage is TRBV7-2 and J usage is TRBJ1-5; D unclear. Per germline, CDR1 SGHTA and CDR2 FQGNSA. CDR3 length: 14 amino acids. V was pared by 0 bases and J by 7 bases, with 10 bases between. The CDR3 nucleotides read TGTGCCAGCAGCTTAGCCACGGTTAGCCAGCCCCAGCATTTT. Amino acid sequence: CASSLATVSQPQHF.

The gene calls are TRBV4-1 and TRBJ2-2; 8 bases are shared with TRBD2. Germline V gene lookup returns CDR1 MGHRA and CDR2 YSYEKL. The CDR3 has 15 amino acids. After removal of 0 bases from V and 6 bases from J, the junction contained 3 bases not matched to a gene. Here the CDR3 reads CASSQEELAAGELFF. The CDR3 nucleotides are TGCGCCAGCAGCCAAGAGGAACTAGCGGCCGGGGAGCTGTTTTTT.

This rearrangement joins TRBV2 to TRBJ1-4; 9 positions agree with TRBD1. CDR1 and CDR2 (germline): SNHLY, FYNNEI. The CDR3 consists of 16 residues. V trimming: 5 bases; J trimming: 7 bases; junction bases outside the gene matches: 11. This CDR3 reads CASSSSGTGNREKLFF. The DNA for the CDR3 is TGTGCCAGCAGTAGTTCCGGGACAGGGAATCGTGAAAAACTGTTTTTT.

J is TRBJ1-4 and V is TRBV7-9; D is ambiguous. Per germline, CDR1 SEHNR and CDR2 FQNEAQ (reference sequence). Trimming stripped 0 bases from V and 5 bases from J, with 4 bases between. The CDR3 is 13 amino acids. In DNA, the CDR3 is TGTGCCAGCAGCTTAGCGCCCAATGAAAAACTGTTTTTT. It is translated as CASSLAPNEKLFF.

The rearrangement uses TRBV2 and TRBJ2-5; 7 bases agree with TRBD1. The junction had 6 bases not matched to a gene; V was cut back by 4 bases and J by 1 base. This CDR3 comprises 15 residues. CDR1 SNHLY and CDR2 FYNNEI come from the germline V gene. Written as DNA, the CDR3 is TGTGCCAGCAGTGCAGACAGGGAAATCCAAGAGACCCAGTACTTC. This sequence encodes CASSADREIQETQYF. Full variable domain (missing parts from reference TRBV2 and TRBJ2-5): EPEVTQTPSHQVTQMGQEVILRCVPISNHLYFYWYRQILGQKVEFLVSFYNNEISEKSEIFDDQFSVERPDGSNFTLKIRSTKLEDSAMYFCASSADREIQETQYFGPGTRLLVL.

The chain combines TRBV7-2 with TRBJ2-3; 8 nucleotides align to TRBD2. V shed 6 bases and J 0 bases; nucleotides not matched to a gene: 17. CDR1 and CDR2 from the germline V gene are SGHTA and FQGNSA. The CDR3 has 19 amino acids. CDR3 residues: CASRRRIAGLMTSTDTQYF. The CDR3 coding sequence is TGTGCCAGCAGAAGGAGGATAGCGGGACTAATGACTAGCACAGATACGCAGTATTTT.

This sequence joins TRBV19 and TRBJ2-2, with a weak D call TRBD2 (7 bases). With 6 bases removed from V and 2 bases from J, the gap between germline ends came to 13 bases. The CDR3 is 15 residues long. From germline, CDR1 is LNHDA and CDR2 SQIVND (reference sequence). For the CDR3, the DNA is TGTGCCAGTAGATCGGGGGGCAGAAACACCGGGGAGCTGTTTTTT. Protein product: CASRSGGRNTGELFF.

The chain links TRBV7-2 to TRBJ1-2; 7 bases fit TRBD1. V gave up 1 base and J gave up 4 bases; unmatched junction bases: 3. The germline CDR1 and CDR2 sequences are SGHTA and FQGNSA. The CDR3 runs 14 residues. The CDR3 nucleotides read TGTGCCAGCAGCTTAGGGCAGGGGGGCTATGGCTACACCTTC. This sequence encodes CASSLGQGGYGYTF.

The chain joins TRBV6-1 to TRBJ2-1, with 8 nucleotides matching TRBD1. CDR1 is MNHNS and CDR2 is SASEGT in the germline V gene. This CDR3 has 14 amino acids. V was pared by 4 bases and J by 7 bases, with 6 bases of the junction left unmatched. The CDR3 here is CASSGWRTGNEQFF. CDR3 DNA: TGTGCCAGCAGTGGCTGGAGGACAGGGAATGAGCAGTTCTTC.